A selection of T cell receptor beta chains follows, all from one sample in a study of blood T cell repertoires in COVID-19. Assay used: immunoSEQ multiplex PCR; TCRdb lists only in-frame clones, some missing. The data contain under 150,000 clones, 81% of them seen just once; the ten biggest clones take up 1.5% to 1.7%. The sequenced sample consisted of peripheral blood. The receptors originated from a man between 45 and 60 years old with acute or convalescent COVID-19. Each CDR3 is given with its conserved first and last residue. Fields, in order: D gene, clone size, J gene, V gene, CDR3 protein, CDR3 DNA. A D gene is named only where the DNA matches it firmly. For some rows the clone size is stated as once, few or many, or as a class when expanded; others skip it.

TRBD2	NA	TRBJ2-1	TRBV2	CASKTSGWSSYNEQFF	TGTGCCAGCAAAACTAGCGGATGGAGCTCCTACAATGAGCAGTTCTTC
TRBD1	NA	TRBJ1-2	TRBV6-5	CASSFRTGDYGYTF	TGTGCCAGCAGTTTCCGGACAGGGGACTATGGCTACACCTTC
TRBD2	NA	TRBJ2-1	TRBV7-2	CASSLELADYNEQFF	TGTGCCAGCAGCTTAGAACTAGCGGACTACAATGAGCAGTTCTTC
NA	NA	TRBJ2-5	TRBV30	CAWSVLRGQETQYF	TGTGCCTGGAGTGTACTCAGGGGCCAAGAGACCCAGTACTTC
TRBD1	NA	TRBJ2-2	TRBV28	CASSSETGGGTGELFF	TGTGCCAGCAGTTCTGAAACAGGGGGAGGTACCGGGGAGCTGTTTTTT
NA	NA	TRBJ2-7	TRBV28	CASSVPGQGYEQYF	TGTGCCAGCAGTGTCCCAGGGCAAGGGTACGAGCAGTACTTC
TRBD1	NA	TRBJ2-7	TRBV4-1	CASSRTGNYEQYF	TGCGCCAGCAGTCGGACAGGGAATTACGAGCAGTACTTC
NA	NA	TRBJ1-4	TRBV6-4	CASSDAGRPNEKLFF	TGTGCCAGCAGTGATGCGGGACGGCCTAATGAAAAACTGTTTTTT
NA	once	TRBJ2-3	TRBV3-1/TRBV3-2	CASSQDPSTDTQYF	TGTGCCAGCAGCCAAGATCCGAGCACAGATACGCAGTATTTT
TRBD1	NA	TRBJ1-6	TRBV27	CASSARPGQHNSPLHF	TGTGCCAGCAGTGCCCGCCCGGGACAGCATAATTCACCCCTCCACTTT
NA	NA	TRBJ2-4	TRBV19	CASSIDLRGRGAKNIQYF	TGTGCCAGTAGTATAGATCTCAGGGGCAGGGGAGCCAAAAACATTCAGTACTTC
NA	NA	TRBJ2-3	TRBV2	CASALQGGRDTQYF	TGTGCCAGCGCCCTACAGGGGGGGCGAGATACGCAGTATTTT
TRBD1	NA	TRBJ1-6	TRBV5-1	CASNLDRGESPLHF	TGCGCCAGCAATTTGGACAGGGGAGAATCACCCCTCCACTTT
TRBD1	NA	TRBJ1-1	TRBV19	CASSPGQGFSEAFF	TGTGCCAGTAGTCCGGGACAGGGGTTCTCTGAAGCTTTCTTT
TRBD1	NA	TRBJ2-7	TRBV20-1	CSGGTDYEQYF	TGCAGTGGAGGGACAGACTACGAGCAGTACTTC
TRBD2	NA	TRBJ2-3	TRBV5-4	CASSLTSGGVADTQYF	TGTGCCAGCAGCTTGACTAGCGGGGGAGTGGCAGATACGCAGTATTTT
NA	few	TRBJ1-3	TRBV5-1	CASSYGTDGNTIYF	TGCGCCAGCAGCTACGGGACTGATGGAAACACCATATATTTT
NA	NA	TRBJ2-2	TRBV5-4	CASSLTGTRTGELFF	TGTGCCAGCAGCCTCACCGGGACAAGGACCGGGGAGCTGTTTTTT
TRBD1	NA	TRBJ2-4	TRBV6-2/TRBV6-3	CASSYSDRVGAKNIQYF	TGTGCCAGCAGTTACTCGGACAGGGTAGGGGCCAAAAACATTCAGTACTTC
NA	NA	TRBJ2-2	TRBV2	CASSDRGTNTGELFF	TGTGCCAGCAGTGACAGGGGCACCAACACCGGGGAGCTGTTTTTT
NA	NA	TRBJ1-2	TRBV6-5	CASSTTGSYGYTF	TGTGCCAGCAGCACCACAGGGTCCTATGGCTACACCTTC
NA	NA	TRBJ1-3	TRBV28	CASSLGGGSGNTIYF	TGTGCCAGCAGTTTAGGGGGGGGCTCTGGAAACACCATATATTTT
NA	NA	TRBJ2-7	TRBV9	CASSVQSGEQYF	TGTGCCAGCAGCGTGCAGAGCGGCGAGCAGTACTTC
NA	NA	TRBJ1-2	TRBV5-6	CASSLWRGPNYGYTF	TGTGCCAGCAGCTTGTGGAGAGGTCCCAACTATGGCTACACCTTC
NA	NA	TRBJ1-2	TRBV6-5	CASSRRTEANYGYTF	TGTGCCAGCAGTCGTCGGACAGAGGCTAACTATGGCTACACCTTC
TRBD1	NA	TRBJ1-4	TRBV5-6	CASSLRTGNEKLFF	TGTGCCAGCAGCTTGAGGACAGGGAATGAAAAACTGTTTTTT
TRBD1	NA	TRBJ1-4	TRBV19	CASSPGTGVAWLFF	TGTGCCAGTAGCCCCGGGACAGGGGTCGCGTGGCTGTTTTTT
TRBD1	NA	TRBJ2-7	TRBV9	CASSANYGTGSEQYF	TGTGCCAGCAGCGCCAACTACGGGACAGGGTCCGAGCAGTACTTC
NA	NA	TRBJ1-6	TRBV6-1	CASSVREPSLSSPLHF	TGTGCCAGCAGTGTCCGGGAGCCCAGCCTAAGTTCACCCCTCCACTTT
NA	NA	TRBJ1-5	TRBV2	CASSGAKNPQPQHF	TGTGCCAGCAGTGGGGCCAAAAACCCCCAGCCCCAGCATTTT
NA	NA	TRBJ1-5	TRBV28	CATEIQGAYSNQPQHF	TGTGCCACCGAAATACAGGGAGCTTATAGCAATCAGCCCCAGCATTTT
TRBD2	NA	TRBJ2-2	TRBV6-4	CASSALSGGPNTGELFF	TGTGCCAGCAGCGCCCTTAGCGGGGGCCCGAACACCGGGGAGCTGTTTTTT
TRBD2	NA	TRBJ2-1	TRBV5-5	CASSFGLGRNEQFF	TGTGCCAGCAGCTTCGGACTAGGTAGGAATGAGCAGTTCTTC
TRBD2	NA	TRBJ2-5	TRBV6-5	CASNPGLRRRETQYF	TGTGCCAGCAACCCGGGACTAAGGCGAAGAGAGACCCAGTACTTC
NA	NA	TRBJ1-1	TRBV29-1	CSVVVRVGTEAFF	TGCAGCGTTGTGGTCAGGGTTGGCACTGAAGCTTTCTTT
NA	NA	TRBJ1-1	TRBV14	CASSLGPIDTEAFF	TGTGCCAGCAGCCTTGGCCCGATCGACACTGAAGCTTTCTTT
TRBD2	NA	TRBJ2-1	TRBV3-1/TRBV3-2	CASSQEQGSLGAGYNEQFF	TGTGCCAGCAGCCAAGAGCAGGGATCCCTGGGAGCGGGGTACAATGAGCAGTTCTTC
TRBD1	NA	TRBJ2-3	TRBV11-2	CASTRTGFTDTQYF	TGTGCCAGTACCCGGACAGGGTTCACAGATACGCAGTATTTT
TRBD1	once	TRBJ2-7	TRBV5-6	CASSFQGVYEQYF	TGTGCCAGCAGCTTTCAGGGGGTCTACGAGCAGTACTTC
NA	NA	TRBJ2-3	TRBV20-1	CSASSSASTDTQYF	TGCAGTGCCAGTTCTAGCGCCAGCACAGATACGCAGTATTTT
NA	NA	TRBJ1-6	TRBV7-2	CASSPVGLNSPLHF	TGTGCCAGCAGCCCGGTGGGCCTCAATTCACCCCTCCACTTT
NA	NA	TRBJ2-2	TRBV6-6	CASERGLDRNTGELFF	TGTGCCAGCGAAAGGGGCCTGGATAGAAACACCGGGGAGCTGTTTTTT
NA	NA	TRBJ1-1	TRBV25-1	CASSDGVRAWDTEAFF	TGTGCCAGCAGTGATGGGGTCAGGGCGTGGGACACTGAAGCTTTCTTT
NA	NA	TRBJ1-2	TRBV28	CASLMGGGAGYGYTF	TGTGCCAGCTTAATGGGGGGGGGCGCAGGCTATGGCTACACCTTC
NA	NA	TRBJ1-1	TRBV2	CASTGGGTLNTEAFF	TGTGCCAGCACGGGTGGGGGGACCTTGAACACTGAAGCTTTCTTT
TRBD1	NA	TRBJ2-1	TRBV11-3	CASSPGRGTMRQFF	TGTGCCAGCAGCCCCGGCAGGGGGACAATGAGGCAGTTCTTC
NA	NA	TRBJ1-6	TRBV28	CASGILGSSYNSPLHF	TGTGCCAGCGGAATATTGGGGAGCTCCTATAATTCACCCCTCCACTTT
NA	NA	TRBJ1-2	TRBV6-6	CASADYAGYDGYTF	TGTGCCAGCGCTGATTATGCGGGGTACGATGGCTACACCTTC
TRBD2	NA	TRBJ2-1	TRBV5-1	CASRPQLTGGLSNEQFF	TGCGCCAGCAGACCCCAGCTGACGGGGGGGCTGTCAAATGAGCAGTTCTTC